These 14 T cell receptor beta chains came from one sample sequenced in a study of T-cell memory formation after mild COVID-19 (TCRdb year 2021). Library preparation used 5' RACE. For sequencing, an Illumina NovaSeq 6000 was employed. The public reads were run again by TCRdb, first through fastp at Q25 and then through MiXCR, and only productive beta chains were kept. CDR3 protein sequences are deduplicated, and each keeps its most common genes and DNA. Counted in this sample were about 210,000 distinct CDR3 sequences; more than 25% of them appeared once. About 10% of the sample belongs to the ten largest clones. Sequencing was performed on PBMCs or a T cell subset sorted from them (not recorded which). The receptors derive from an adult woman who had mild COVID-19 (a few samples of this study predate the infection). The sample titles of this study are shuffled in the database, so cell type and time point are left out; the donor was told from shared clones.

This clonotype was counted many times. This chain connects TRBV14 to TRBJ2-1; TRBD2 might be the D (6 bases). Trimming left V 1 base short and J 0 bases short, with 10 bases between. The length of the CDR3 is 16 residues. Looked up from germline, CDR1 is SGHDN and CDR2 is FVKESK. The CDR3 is CASSQVSGSSYNEQFF. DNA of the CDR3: TGTGCCAGCAGCCAAGTGTCCGGGAGCTCCTACAATGAGCAGTTCTTC.

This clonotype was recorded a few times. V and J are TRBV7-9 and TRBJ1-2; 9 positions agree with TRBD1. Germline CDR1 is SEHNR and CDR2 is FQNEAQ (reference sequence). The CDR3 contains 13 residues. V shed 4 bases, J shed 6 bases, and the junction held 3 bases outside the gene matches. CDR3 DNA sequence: TGTGCCAGCAGCTACCGGGACAGGGATGGCTACACCTTC. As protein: CASSYRDRDGYTF.

The CDR3 DNA follows: TGTGCCAGCAGTGAAGGAGCGGACTTTCCCTACGAGCAGTACTTC. It is translated as CASSEGADFPYEQYF. The rearrangement joins TRBV6-1 to TRBJ2-7; TRBD2 might be the D (5 bases). V lost 1 base to trimming and J lost 2 bases, with 12 bases between them. The CDR3 runs to 15 residues. Germline-derived CDR1 and CDR2 are MNHNS and SASEGT.

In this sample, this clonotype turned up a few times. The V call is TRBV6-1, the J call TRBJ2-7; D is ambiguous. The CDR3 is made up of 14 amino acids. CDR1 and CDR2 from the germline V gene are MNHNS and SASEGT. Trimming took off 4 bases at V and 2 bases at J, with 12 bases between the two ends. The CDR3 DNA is TGTGCCAGCAGTGCGGCGGACGGGCCCTACGAGCAGTACTTC. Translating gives CASSAADGPYEQYF.

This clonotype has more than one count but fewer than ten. Written as DNA, the CDR3 is TGCGCCAGCAGCTTGGGCCCCCCTTCGAACAATGAGCAGTTCTTC. It translates to CASSLGPPSNNEQFF. The V gene is TRBV5-1, the J gene TRBJ2-1; D is undetermined. V was cut by 0 bases and J by 5 bases, with 12 bases left in between. The germline V gene has CDR1 SGHRS and CDR2 YFSETQ. There are 15 residues in the CDR3.

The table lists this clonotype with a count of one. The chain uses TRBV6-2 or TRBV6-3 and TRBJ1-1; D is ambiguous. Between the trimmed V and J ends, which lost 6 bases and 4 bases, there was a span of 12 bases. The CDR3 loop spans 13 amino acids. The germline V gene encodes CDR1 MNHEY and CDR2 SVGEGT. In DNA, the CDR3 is TGTGCCAGCAGCCCCGACGGGCCCACTGAAGCTTTCTTT. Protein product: CASSPDGPTEAFF.

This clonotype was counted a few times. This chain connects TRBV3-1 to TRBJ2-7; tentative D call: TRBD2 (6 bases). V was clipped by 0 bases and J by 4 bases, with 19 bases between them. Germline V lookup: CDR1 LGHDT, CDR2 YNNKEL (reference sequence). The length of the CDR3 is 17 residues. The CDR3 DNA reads TGTGCCAGCAGCCAAGAGGGCACTAGCCACGAGCGGTACGAGCAGTACTTC. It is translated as CASSQEGTSHERYEQYF.

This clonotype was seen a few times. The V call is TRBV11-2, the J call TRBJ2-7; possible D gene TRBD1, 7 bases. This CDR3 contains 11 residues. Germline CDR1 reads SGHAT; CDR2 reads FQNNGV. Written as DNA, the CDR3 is TGTGGATCGCAGGGGGGCTACGAGCAGTACTTC. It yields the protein CGSQGGYEQYF.

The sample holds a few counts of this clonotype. CDR3 loop: CASSLEGGDTQYF. The CDR3 coding sequence is TGCGCCAGCAGCTTGGAGGGCGGGGATACGCAGTATTTT. The chain combines TRBV5-1 with TRBJ2-3; D might be TRBD2 (5 bases). The length of the CDR3 is 13 residues. V lost 0 bases to trimming and J lost 6 bases, with 8 bases between them. Germline V gene sequence: CDR1 SGHRS, CDR2 YFSETQ.

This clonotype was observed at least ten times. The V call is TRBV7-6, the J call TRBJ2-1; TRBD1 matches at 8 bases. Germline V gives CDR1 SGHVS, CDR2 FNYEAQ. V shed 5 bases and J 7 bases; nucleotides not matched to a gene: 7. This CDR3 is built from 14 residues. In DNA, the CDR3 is TGTGCCAGCAGCCCCCGGACAGGGCTGAATGAGCAGTTCTTC. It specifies CASSPRTGLNEQFF.

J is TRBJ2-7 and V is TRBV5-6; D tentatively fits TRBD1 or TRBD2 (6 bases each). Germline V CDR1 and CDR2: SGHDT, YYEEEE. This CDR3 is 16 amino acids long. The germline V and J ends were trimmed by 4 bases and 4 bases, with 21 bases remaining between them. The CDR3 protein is CASSPGQRLVPYEQYF. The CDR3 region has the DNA TGTGCCAGCAGCCCAGGACAGCGACTAGTACCATACGAGCAGTACTTC.

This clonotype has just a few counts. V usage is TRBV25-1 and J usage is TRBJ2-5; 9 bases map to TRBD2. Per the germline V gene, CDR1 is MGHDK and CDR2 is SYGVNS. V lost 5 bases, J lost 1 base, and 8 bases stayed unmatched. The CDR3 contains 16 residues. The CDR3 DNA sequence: TGTGCCAGCAGTCCGTGGCTAGCGGGGCTCCAAGAGACCCAGTACTTC. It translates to CASSPWLAGLQETQYF.

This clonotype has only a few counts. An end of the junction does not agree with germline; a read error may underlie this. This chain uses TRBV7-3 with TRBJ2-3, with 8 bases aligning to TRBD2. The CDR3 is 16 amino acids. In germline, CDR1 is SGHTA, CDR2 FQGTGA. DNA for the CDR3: TGTGCCAGCAGCCTAACACTAGCGGCGACCACAGATACGCAGTATTTT. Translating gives CASSLTLAATTDTQYF.

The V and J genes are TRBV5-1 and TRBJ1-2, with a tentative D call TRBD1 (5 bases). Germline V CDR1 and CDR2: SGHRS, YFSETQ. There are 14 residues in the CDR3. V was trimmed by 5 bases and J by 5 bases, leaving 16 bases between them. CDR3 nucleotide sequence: TGCGCCAGCAGGAGGCAGGCGGAGGGGTATGGCTACACCTTC. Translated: CASRRQAEGYGYTF. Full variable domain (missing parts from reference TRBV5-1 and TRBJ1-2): KAGVTQTPRYLIKTRGQQVTLSCSPISGHRSVSWYQQTPGQGLQFLFEYFSETQRNKGNFPGRFSGRQFSNSRSEMNVSTLELGDSALYLCASRRQAEGYGYTFGSGTRLTVV.